Given below is one T cell receptor (beta chain) in context. The sample is drawn from a study of blood T cell repertoires in COVID-19. Study in general: Sites in the United States, Italy and Spain provided acute and convalescent COVID-19 samples.

Per the authors' pipeline: Amplification of reference gene primers was used by the study to estimate nucleated cell counts. The table came from immunoSEQ multiplex PCR; TCRdb's copy has only in-frame clones and leaves some out. V and J calls and clone size follow that table, whereas D and trimming were derived from the DNA. In the table there are roughly 300,000 clones, roughly 85% of which are singletons. Germline V lookup: CDR1 MGHRA, CDR2 YSYEKL. V dropped 1 base and J dropped 5 bases, with 18 bases sitting between them. The CDR3 has 17 amino acids. This TCR derives from a human donor in a cohort sampled during active COVID-19. The sample consisted of peripheral blood. This sequence joins TRBV4-1 and TRBJ2-1; D unresolved. CDR3 amino acids: CASSQGIVASFNNEQFF. The CDR3 DNA reads as TGCGCCAGCAGCCAAGGAATAGTAGCTAGTTTCAACAATGAGCAGTTCTTC.